The text below deals with one TCR beta chain. What it recognizes is unknown. This sample was taken from a study of memory CD4+ T cells and cytomegalovirus serostatus. Study-level background: This sample comes from healthy Belgian adults, 9 CMV seropositive, about 25 seronegative. Regarding the study as a whole: Repertoires predicted CMV serostatus with median bootstrapped AUC of about 0.95.

The data were produced by immunoSEQ multiplex PCR, yet TCRdb's version contains in-frame clones alone and is incomplete. The sample has about 41,000 clones, around 79% seen once. The V gene lost 2 bases and the J gene lost 2 bases, with 12 bases spanning the gap. This CDR3 contains 15 residues. Germline CDR1 is MNHNS and CDR2 is SASEGT. Single viable CD3+CD4+CD8-CD45RO+ cells were sorted as the memory CD4+ T cells. CMV serostatus came from serum IgG against pp150, pp28, p38, p52. The chain employs TRBV6-1 and TRBJ2-5, with D possibly being TRBD2 (5 bases). The sequenced sample was memory CD4+ T cells from blood. This TCR came from an adult in good health and CMV-seronegative. CDR3: CASSELGSRQETQYF. In DNA, the CDR3 is TGTGCCAGCAGTGAATTGGGGAGCCGGCAAGAGACCCAGTACTTC.